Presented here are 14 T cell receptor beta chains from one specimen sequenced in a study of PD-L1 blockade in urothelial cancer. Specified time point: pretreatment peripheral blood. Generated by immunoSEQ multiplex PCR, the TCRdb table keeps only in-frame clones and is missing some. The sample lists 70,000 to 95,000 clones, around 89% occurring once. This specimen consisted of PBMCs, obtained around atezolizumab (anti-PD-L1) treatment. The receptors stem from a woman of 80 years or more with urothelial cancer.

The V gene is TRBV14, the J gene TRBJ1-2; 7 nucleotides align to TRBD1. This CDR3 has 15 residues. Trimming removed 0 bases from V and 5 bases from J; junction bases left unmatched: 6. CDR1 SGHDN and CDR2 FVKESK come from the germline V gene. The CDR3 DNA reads TGTGCCAGCAGCCAAGATTTGAGGACAGGATATGGCTACACCTTC. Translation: CASSQDLRTGYGYTF.

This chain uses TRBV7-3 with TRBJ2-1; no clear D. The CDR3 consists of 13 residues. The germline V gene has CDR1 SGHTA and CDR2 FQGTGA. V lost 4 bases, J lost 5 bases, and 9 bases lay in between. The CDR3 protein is CASSSPQNNEQFF. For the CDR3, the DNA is TGTGCCAGCAGCTCCCCGCAGAACAATGAGCAGTTCTTC. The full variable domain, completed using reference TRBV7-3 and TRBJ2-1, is GAGVSQTPSNKVTEKGKYVELRCDPISGHTALYWYRQSLGQGPEFLIYFQGTGAADDSGLPNDRFFAVRPEGSVSTLKIQRTERGDSAVYLCASSSPQNNEQFFGPGTRLTVL.

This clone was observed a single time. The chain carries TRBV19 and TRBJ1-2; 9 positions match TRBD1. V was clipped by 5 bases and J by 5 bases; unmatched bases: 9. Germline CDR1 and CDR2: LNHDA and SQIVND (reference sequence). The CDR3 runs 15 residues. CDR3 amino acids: CASSSTGGTGYGYTF. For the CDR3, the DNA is TGTGCCAGTAGTTCGACAGGGGGAACTGGGTATGGCTACACCTTC.

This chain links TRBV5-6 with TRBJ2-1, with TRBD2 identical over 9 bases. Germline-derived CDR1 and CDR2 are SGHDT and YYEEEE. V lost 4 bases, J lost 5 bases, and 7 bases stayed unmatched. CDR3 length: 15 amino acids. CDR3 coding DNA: TGTGCCAGCAGCCCAGGGACTAGCAGAAACAATGAGCAGTTCTTC. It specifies CASSPGTSRNNEQFF.

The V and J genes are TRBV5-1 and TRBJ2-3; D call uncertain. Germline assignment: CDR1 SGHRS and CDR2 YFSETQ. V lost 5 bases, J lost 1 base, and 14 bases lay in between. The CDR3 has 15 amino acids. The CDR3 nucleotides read TGCGCCAGCAGGCCTCAGGTGGTGGGCACAGATACGCAGTATTTT. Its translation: CASRPQVVGTDTQYF.

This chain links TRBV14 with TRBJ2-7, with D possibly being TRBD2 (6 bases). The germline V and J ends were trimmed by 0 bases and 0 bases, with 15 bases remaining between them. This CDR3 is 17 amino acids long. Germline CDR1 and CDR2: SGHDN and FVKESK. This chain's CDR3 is CASSQEVTAGGSYEQYF. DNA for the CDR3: TGTGCCAGCAGCCAAGAGGTAACAGCGGGTGGCTCCTACGAGCAGTACTTC. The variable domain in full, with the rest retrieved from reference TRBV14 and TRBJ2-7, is EAGVTQFPSHSVIEKGQTVTLRCDPISGHDNLYWYRRVMGKEIKFLLHFVKESKQDESGMPNNRFLAERTGGTYSTLKVQPAELEDSGVYFCASSQEVTAGGSYEQYFGPGTRLTVT.

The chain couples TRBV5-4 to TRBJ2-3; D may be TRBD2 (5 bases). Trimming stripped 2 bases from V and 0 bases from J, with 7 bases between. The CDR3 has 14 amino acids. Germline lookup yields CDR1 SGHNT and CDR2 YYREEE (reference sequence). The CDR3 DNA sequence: TGTGCCAGCAGCTTCGGCGGGAGCACAGATACGCAGTATTTT. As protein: CASSFGGSTDTQYF.

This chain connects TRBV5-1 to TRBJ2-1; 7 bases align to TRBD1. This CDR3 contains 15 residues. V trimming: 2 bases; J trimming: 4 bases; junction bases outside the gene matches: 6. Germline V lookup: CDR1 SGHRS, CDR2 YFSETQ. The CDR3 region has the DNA TGCGCCAGCAGCTTCGGTGGACAGGTATACAATGAGCAGTTCTTC. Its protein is CASSFGGQVYNEQFF.

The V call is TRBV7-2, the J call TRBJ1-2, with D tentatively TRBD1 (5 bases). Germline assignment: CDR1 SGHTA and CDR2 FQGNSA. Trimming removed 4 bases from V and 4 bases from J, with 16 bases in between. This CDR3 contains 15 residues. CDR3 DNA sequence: TGTGCCAGCAGCTCAGGGTCGGCCAGGGCCTATGGCTACACCTTC. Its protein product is CASSSGSARAYGYTF.

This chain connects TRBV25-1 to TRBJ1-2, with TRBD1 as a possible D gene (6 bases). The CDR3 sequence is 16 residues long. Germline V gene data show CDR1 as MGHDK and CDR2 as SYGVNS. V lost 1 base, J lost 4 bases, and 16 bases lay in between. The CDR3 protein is CASSESGGLPFYGYTF. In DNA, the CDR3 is TGTGCCAGCAGTGAATCGGGGGGGCTGCCCTTCTATGGCTACACCTTC.

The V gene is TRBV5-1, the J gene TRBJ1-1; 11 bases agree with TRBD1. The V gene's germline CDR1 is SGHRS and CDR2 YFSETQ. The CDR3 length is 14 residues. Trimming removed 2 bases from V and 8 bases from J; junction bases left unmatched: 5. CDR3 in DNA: TGCGCCAGCAGCTTTTCCGGGACAGGGGGGGAAGCTTTCTTT. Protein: CASSFSGTGGEAFF.

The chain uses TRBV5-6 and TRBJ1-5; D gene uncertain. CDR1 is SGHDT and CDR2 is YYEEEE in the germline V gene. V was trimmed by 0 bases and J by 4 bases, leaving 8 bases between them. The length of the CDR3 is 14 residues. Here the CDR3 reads CASSLGANNQPQHF. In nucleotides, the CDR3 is TGTGCCAGCAGCTTGGGAGCCAATAATCAGCCCCAGCATTTT.

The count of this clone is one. The CDR3 nucleotides are TGTGCCAGCAGTTTGGACACTAGCGGGACTAGCTCCTACGAGCAGTACTTC. The encoded protein is CASSLDTSGTSSYEQYF. The chain has TRBV28 and TRBJ2-7; 10 nucleotides align to TRBD2. The germline V gene encodes CDR1 MDHEN and CDR2 SYDVKM. V dropped 3 bases and J dropped 0; count of bases not matched to a gene: 8. The length of the CDR3 is 17 residues.

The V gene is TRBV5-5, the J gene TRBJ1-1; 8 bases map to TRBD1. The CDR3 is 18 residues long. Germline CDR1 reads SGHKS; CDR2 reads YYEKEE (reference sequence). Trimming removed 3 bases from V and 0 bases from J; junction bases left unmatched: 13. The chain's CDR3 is CASSSPLTGARLNTEAFF. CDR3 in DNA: TGTGCCAGCAGCTCTCCCTTGACAGGGGCGCGTTTGAACACTGAAGCTTTCTTT. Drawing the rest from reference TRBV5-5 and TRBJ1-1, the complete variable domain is DAGVTQSPTHLIKTRGQQVTLRCSPISGHKSVSWYQQVLGQGPQFIFQYYEKEERGRGNFPDRFSARQFPNYSSELNVNALLLGDSALYLCASSSPLTGARLNTEAFFGQGTRLTVV.